This T cell receptor beta chain was captured by sequencing in a study of CD8+ T cells in alopecia areata. RNA, once extracted, was reverse transcribed into cDNA for use as the sequencing template. Measured with immunoSEQ multiplex PCR; TCRdb has only the in-frame clones, and not every one. The sample records some 180,000 clones, 63% being singletons. This receptor was obtained from a human donor with alopecia areata. Here the sequenced sample was CD4+ T cells sorted from blood, taken at week 0.

The CDR3 loop reads CASSLRGAQESPLHF. The CDR3 DNA sequence: TGTGCCAGCAGCTTAAGGGGGGCACAGGAGTCACCCCTCCACTTT. The chain recombines TRBV13 with TRBJ1-6, with TRBD1 as a possible D gene (6 bases). Germline CDR1 and CDR2: PRHDT and FYEKMQ (reference sequence). The CDR3 totals 15 residues. V lost 2 bases and J lost 10, with 15 bases in between.